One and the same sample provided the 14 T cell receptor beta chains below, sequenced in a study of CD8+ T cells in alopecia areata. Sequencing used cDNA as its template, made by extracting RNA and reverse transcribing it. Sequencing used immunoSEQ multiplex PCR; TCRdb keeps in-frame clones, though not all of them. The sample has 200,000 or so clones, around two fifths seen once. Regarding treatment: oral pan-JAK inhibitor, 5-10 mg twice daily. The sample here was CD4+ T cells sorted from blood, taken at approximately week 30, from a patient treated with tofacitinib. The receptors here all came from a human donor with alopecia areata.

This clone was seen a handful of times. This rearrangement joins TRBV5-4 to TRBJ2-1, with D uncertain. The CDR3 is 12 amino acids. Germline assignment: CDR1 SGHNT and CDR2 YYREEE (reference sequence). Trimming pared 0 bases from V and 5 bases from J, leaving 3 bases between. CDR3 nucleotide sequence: TGTGCCAGCAGCTTGGAAAACAATGAGCAGTTCTTC. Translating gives CASSLENNEQFF.

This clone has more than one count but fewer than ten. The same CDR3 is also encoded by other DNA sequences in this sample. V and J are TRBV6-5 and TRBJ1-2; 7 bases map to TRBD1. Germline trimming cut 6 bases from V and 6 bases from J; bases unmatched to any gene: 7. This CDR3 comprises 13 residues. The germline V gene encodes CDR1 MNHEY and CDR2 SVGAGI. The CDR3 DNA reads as TGTGCCAGCAGCTTAGACAGGGTTGATGGCTACACCTTC. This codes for CASSLDRVDGYTF.

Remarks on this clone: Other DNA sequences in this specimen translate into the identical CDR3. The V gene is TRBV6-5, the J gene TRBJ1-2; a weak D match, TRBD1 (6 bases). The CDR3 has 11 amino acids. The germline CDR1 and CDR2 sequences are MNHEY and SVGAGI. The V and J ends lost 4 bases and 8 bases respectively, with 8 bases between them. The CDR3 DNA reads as TGTGCCAGCAGTTCAGGGGTGGGCTACACCTTC. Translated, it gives CASSSGVGYTF.

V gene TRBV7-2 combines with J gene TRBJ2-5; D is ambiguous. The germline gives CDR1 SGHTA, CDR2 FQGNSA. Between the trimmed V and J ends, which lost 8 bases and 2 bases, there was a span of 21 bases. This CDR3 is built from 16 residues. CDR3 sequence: CASLRGVRPKQETQYF. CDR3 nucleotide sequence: TGTGCCAGCCTTCGTGGGGTACGGCCGAAACAAGAGACCCAGTACTTC. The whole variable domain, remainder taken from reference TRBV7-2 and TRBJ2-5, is GAGVSQSPSNKVTEKGKDVELRCDPISGHTALYWYRQSLGQGLEFLIYFQGNSAPDKSGLPSDRFSAERTGGSVSTLTIQRTQQEDSAVYLCASLRGVRPKQETQYFGPGTRLLVL.

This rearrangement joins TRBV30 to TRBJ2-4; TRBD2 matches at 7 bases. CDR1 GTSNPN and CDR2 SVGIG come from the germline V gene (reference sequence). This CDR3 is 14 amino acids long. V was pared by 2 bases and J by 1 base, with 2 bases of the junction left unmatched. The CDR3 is CAWSLRGAKNIQYF. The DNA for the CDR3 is TGTGCCTGGAGTCTGCGGGGGGCCAAAAACATTCAGTACTTC.

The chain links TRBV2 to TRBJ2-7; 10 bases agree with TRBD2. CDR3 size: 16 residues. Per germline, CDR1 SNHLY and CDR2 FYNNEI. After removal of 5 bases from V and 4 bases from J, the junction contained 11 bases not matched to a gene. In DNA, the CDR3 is TGTGCCAGCAGTCCCTACCCCGGGACTAGCGCTTACGAGCAGTACTTC. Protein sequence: CASSPYPGTSAYEQYF.

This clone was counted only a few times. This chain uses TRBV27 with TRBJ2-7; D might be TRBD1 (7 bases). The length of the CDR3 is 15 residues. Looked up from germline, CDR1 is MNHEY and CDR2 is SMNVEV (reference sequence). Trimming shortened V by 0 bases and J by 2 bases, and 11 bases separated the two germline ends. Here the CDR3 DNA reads TGTGCCAGCAGTTTATCCCTCAGGGGGGCCTACGAGCAGTACTTC. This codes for CASSLSLRGAYEQYF.

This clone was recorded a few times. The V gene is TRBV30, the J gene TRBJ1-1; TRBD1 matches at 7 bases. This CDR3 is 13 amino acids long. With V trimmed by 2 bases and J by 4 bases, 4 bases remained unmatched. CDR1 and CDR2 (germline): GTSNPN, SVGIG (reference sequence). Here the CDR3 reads CAWSKGAGTEAFF. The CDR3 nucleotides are TGTGCCTGGAGTAAGGGGGCGGGCACTGAAGCTTTCTTT.

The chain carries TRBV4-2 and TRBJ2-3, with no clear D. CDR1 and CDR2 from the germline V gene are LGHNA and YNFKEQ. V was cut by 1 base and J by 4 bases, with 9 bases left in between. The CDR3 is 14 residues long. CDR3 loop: CASSQVQFPDTQYF. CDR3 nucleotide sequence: TGTGCCAGCAGCCAAGTCCAGTTTCCAGATACGCAGTATTTT.

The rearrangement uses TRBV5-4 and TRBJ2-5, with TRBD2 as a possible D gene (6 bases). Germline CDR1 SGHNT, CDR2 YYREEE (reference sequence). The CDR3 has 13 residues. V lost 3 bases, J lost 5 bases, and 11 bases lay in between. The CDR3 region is CASSWLAMETQYF. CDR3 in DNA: TGTGCCAGCAGCTGGCTAGCGATGGAGACCCAGTACTTC.

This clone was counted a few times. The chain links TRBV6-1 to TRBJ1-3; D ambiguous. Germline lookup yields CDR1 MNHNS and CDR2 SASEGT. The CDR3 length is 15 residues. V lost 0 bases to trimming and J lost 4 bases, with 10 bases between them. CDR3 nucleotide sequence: TGTGCCAGCAGTGAAGCGCGAATGGAAGGAAACACCATATATTTT. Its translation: CASSEARMEGNTIYF.

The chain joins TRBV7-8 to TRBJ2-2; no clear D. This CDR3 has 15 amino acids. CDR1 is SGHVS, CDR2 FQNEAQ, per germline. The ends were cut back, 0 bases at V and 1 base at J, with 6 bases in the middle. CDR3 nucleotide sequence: TGTGCCAGCAGCTTAGCCGGCGGGAACACCGGGGAGCTGTTTTTT. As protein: CASSLAGGNTGELFF.

In DNA form, the CDR3 reads TGTGCCTGGAGCAGAGTTCACAATGAGCAGTTCTTC. Encoded protein: CAWSRVHNEQFF. V gene TRBV30 combines with J gene TRBJ2-1; D call uncertain. The V gene lost 3 bases and the J gene lost 5 bases, with 8 bases spanning the gap. The CDR3 totals 12 residues. The germline gives CDR1 GTSNPN, CDR2 SVGIG (reference sequence).

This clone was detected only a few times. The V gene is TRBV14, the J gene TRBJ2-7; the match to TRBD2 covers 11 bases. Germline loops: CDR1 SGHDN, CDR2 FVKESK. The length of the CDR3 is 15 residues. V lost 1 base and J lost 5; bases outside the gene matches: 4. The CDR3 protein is CASSQVAGGVNEQYF. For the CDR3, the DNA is TGTGCCAGCAGCCAAGTAGCGGGAGGGGTGAACGAGCAGTACTTC.